This TCR beta chain was observed in a study of blood T cell repertoires in COVID-19. Study in general: Sample material is recorded as cDNA or gDNA derived from T cells, B-cell-depleted T cells, or PBMCs.

Only in-frame clones appear in the TCRdb table, and some are missing; sequencing was by immunoSEQ multiplex PCR. The sample includes about 220,000 clones, 85% to 90% of them seen just once. The CDR3 extends over 20 amino acids. With 0 bases clipped from V and 0 bases from J, the junction kept 11 bases outside the gene matches. Germline V CDR1 and CDR2: LGHNA, YNFKEQ. The clonotype was recovered from a woman aged 18 to 35 in a cohort exposed to, infected with or recovered from COVID-19 (not recorded which). Sequenced input: PBMCs or T cells enriched from blood (not recorded which). J is TRBJ2-2 and V is TRBV4-2, with 9 bases lining up with TRBD1. CDR3 bases: TGTGCCAGCAGCCAAGATTATTCCTGGACAGGGGTCCCGAACACCGGGGAGCTGTTTTTT. Amino acids: CASSQDYSWTGVPNTGELFF.